Sequencing of this TCR beta chain was carried out in a study of regulatory T cells in long-lasting Graves disease (dated by TCRdb to 2020 to 2023). General notes on the study: To count as having persistent Graves' disease, a patient had to have received antithyroid drug treatment for over 5 years with TSH receptor autoantibodies remaining persistently positive. Peripheral blood TCR sequencing and RNA sequencing compared persistent Graves' disease patients with newly diagnosed Graves' disease patients. A total of about 33 samples underwent TCR sequencing, from 13 patients with persistent Graves' disease and 20 or so patients with newly diagnosed Graves' disease. On average, persistent Graves' disease patients in the clinical cohort had been on antithyroid drugs for about 9.3 years. The study was conducted in China and was registered as a clinical trial. Paper-wide results and their limitations: The authors noted that the small sample size was a limitation that may lower accuracy. A larger number of public clonotypes was shared among persistent patients (over 2,500) than among newly diagnosed patients (around 890). Sequencing and analysis were restricted to the TCR beta chain. Peripheral blood alone was examined, since thyroid tissue, which constituted the primary lesion, could not be accessed. Compared with newly diagnosed patients, patients with persistent Graves' disease had lower TCR Shannon entropy and fewer highly expanded clones, which suggests clonal expansion. TRBV28, TRBJ1-2 and TRBJ2-5 were preferentially used in persistent disease, while TRBV20-1 and TRBJ2-1 were favored in newly diagnosed disease.

CDR1 and CDR2 are drawn from the germline V gene: SGHDN, FVKESK. V and J are truncated by 1 base and 5 bases respectively, leaving an intervening sequence of 6 bases. Reading from cysteine to phenylalanine, the CDR3 counts 12 amino acids. Solely the CDR3 DNA is kept, with 36 bases framed from the first base. The time point label on this specimen signifies: persistent/refractory GD, antithyroid drugs over 5 years with positive TRAb. For both TCR sequencing and RNA sequencing, RNA was extracted from PBMCs using TRIzol. Graves' disease was diagnosed according to American Thyroid Association guidelines. Recruitment of patients was carried out at an endocrinology department in Xi'an, China. From each patient, around 8.3 milliliters of peripheral blood was collected into an EDTA anticoagulant tube. Ficoll Paque Plus density gradient separation was used to isolate PBMCs, and no further T cell sorting was performed. An Agilent 2100 Bioanalyzer and agarose gel were used to assess RNA quality, and a NanoDrop 2000 was used to measure RNA concentration.

The library was generated by multiplex PCR. The data were produced on an Illumina HiSeq 4000. To build TCR beta libraries, CDR3 regions were amplified by Arm-PCR using iRepertoire HTBI primers. Before sequencing, the PCR products went through gel purification. For the original study's pipeline: Across samples, 60 to 70 TRBV and approximately 15 TRBJ segments were identified and used for gene usage analysis of CDR3 amino acid clonotypes. Filtered high-quality paired reads were merged into contigs using COPE and FqMerger. Contigs were aligned with BLAST to IMGT TRBV, TRBD and TRBJ reference genes, and CDR3 was defined per IMGT. Clonotypes above 0.1% frequency were classified as highly expanded clones. Shannon entropy was used to measure repertoire diversity, and the Gini coefficient was used to measure V-J evenness. A clonotype was considered public if more than one individual shared it. The public reads were reanalyzed by TCRdb: fastp trimming at Q25, MiXCR alignment, in-frame beta chains only. Under each unique CDR3 protein, matching rows form one entry showing the most common genes and DNA. What appears here as the V and J calls and clone size reflects TCRdb's work, not the paper's. This sample gives about 470,000 distinct CDR3 sequences in total; 20% to 25% of them show up just once. The ten largest clones capture around 7% of the sample.

This clonotype was seen a handful of times. This receptor's antigen is unknown. No base quality information exists; no much larger clone differs at one position. The sequence was obtained from a female donor with Graves disease. Sequences were derived from peripheral blood mononuclear cells (PBMCs), sampled when the disease was refractory, from a patient treated with antithyroid drugs. The chain employs TRBV14 and TRBJ2-7; the D gene assignment is ambiguous. The DNA is TGTGCCAGCAGCCAAGTCGGTCACGAGCAGTACTTC. Its translation is CASSQVGHEQYF.